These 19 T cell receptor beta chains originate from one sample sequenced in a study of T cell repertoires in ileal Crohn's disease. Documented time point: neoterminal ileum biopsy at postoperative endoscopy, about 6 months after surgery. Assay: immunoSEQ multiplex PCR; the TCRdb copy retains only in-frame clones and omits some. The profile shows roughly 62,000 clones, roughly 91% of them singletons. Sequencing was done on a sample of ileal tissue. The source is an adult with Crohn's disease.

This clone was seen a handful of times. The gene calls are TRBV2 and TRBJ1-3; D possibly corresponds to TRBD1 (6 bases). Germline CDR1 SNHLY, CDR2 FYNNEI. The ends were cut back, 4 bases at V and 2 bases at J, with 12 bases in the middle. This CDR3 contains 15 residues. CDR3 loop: CASSVDRRPGNTIYF. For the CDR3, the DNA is TGTGCCAGCAGTGTCGACAGGAGACCTGGAAACACCATATATTTT.

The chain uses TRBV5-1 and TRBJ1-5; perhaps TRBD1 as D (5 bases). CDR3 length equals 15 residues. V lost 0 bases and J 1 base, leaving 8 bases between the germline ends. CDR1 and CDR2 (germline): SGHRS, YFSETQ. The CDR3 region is CASSLGGTSNQPQHF. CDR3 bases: TGCGCCAGCAGCTTGGGCGGGACGAGCAATCAGCCCCAGCATTTT.

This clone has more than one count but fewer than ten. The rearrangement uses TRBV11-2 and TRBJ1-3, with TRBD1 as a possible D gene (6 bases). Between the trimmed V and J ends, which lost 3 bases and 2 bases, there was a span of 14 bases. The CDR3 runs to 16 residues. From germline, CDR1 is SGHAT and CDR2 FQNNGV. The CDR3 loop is CASSFRQVSAGNTIYF. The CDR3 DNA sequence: TGTGCCAGCAGCTTCCGACAGGTCTCAGCTGGAAACACCATATATTTT.

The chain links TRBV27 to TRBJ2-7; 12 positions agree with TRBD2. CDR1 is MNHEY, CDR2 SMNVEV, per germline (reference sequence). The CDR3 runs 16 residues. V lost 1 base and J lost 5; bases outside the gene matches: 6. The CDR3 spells CASSLLTSGRVNEQYF. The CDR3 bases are TGTGCCAGCAGTTTATTGACTAGCGGGAGAGTCAACGAGCAGTACTTC.

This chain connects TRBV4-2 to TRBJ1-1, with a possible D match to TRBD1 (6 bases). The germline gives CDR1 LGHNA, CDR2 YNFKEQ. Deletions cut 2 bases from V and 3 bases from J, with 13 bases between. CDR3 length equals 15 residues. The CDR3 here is CASSQPSGHYTEAFF. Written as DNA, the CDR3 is TGTGCCAGCAGCCAACCATCGGGACATTACACTGAAGCTTTCTTT.

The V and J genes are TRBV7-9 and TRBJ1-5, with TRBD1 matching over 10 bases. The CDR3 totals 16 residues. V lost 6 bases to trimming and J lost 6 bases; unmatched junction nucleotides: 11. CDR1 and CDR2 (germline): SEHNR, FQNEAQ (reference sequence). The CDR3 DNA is TGTGCCAGCAGAAGCGGGACAGGGGTAGGTGGTCAGCCCCAGCATTTT. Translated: CASRSGTGVGGQPQHF.

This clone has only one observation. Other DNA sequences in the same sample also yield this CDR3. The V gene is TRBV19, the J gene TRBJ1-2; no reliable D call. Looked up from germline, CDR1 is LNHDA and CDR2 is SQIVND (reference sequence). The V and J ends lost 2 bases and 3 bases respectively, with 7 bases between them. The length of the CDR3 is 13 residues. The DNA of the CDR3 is TGTGCCAGTAGTATAACCAGGTACTATGGCTACACCTTC. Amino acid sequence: CASSITRYYGYTF. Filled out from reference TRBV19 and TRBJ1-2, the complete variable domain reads DGGITQSPKYLFRKEGQNVTLSCEQNLNHDAMYWYRQDPGQGLRLIYYSQIVNDFQKGDIAEGYSVSREKKESFPLTVTSAQKNPTAFYLCASSITRYYGYTFGSGTRLTVV.

The CDR3 DNA is TGTGCCAGCTCACCACCGGAGCGGAGACACAATGAGCAGTTCTTC. Translation gives CASSPPERRHNEQFF. The chain carries TRBV18 and TRBJ2-1; weak D call: TRBD2 (5 bases). Trimming pared 0 bases from V and 5 bases from J, leaving 11 bases between. The CDR3 is 15 amino acids. Germline CDR1 KGHSH, CDR2 LQKENI.

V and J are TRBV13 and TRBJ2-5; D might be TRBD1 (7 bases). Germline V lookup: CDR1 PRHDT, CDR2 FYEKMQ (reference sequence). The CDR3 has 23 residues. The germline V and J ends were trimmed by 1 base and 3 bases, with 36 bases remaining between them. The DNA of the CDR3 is TGTGCCAGCAGCTTAGTACCGGGACAGCACAGGGACTCTTTTTCCTTTCGCAAAGAGACCCAGTACTTC. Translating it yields CASSLVPGQHRDSFSFRKETQYF.

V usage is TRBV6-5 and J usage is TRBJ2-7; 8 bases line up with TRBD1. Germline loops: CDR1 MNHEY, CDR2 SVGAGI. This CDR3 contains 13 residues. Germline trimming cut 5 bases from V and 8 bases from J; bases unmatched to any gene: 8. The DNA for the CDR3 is TGTGCCAGCAGTCCTGGGACAGGAAAAAAGCAGTACGTC. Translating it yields CASSPGTGKKQYV.

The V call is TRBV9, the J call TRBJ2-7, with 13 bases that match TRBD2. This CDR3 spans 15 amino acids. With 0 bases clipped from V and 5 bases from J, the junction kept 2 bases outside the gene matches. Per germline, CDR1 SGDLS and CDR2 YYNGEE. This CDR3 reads CASSVGGTSGDEQYF. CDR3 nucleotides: TGTGCCAGCAGCGTAGGAGGGACTAGCGGGGACGAGCAGTACTTC.

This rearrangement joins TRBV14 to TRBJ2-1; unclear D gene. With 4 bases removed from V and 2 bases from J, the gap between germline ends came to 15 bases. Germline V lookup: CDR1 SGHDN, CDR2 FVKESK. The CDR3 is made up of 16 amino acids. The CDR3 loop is CASSRGAVRPYNEQFF. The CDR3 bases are TGTGCCAGCAGCCGTGGTGCGGTTCGTCCCTACAATGAGCAGTTCTTC.

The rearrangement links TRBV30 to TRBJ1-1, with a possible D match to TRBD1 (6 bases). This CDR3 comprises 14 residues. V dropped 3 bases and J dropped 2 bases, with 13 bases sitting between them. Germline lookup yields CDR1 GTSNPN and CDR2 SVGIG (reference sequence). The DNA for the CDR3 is TGTGCCTGGAGCGCCGGGACATTAAACACTGAAGCTTTCTTT. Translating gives CAWSAGTLNTEAFF.

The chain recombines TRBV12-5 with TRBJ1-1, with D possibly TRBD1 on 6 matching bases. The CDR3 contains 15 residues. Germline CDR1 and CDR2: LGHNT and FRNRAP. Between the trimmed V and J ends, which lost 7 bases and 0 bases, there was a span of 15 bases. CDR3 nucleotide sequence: TGTGCTAGTGAGCTGGACAGCGACATGAACACTGAAGCTTTCTTT. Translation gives CASELDSDMNTEAFF.

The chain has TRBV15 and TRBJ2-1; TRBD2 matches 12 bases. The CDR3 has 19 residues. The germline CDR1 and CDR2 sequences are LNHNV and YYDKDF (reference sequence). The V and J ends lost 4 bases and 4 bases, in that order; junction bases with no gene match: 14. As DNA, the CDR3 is TGTGCCACCAGCAATGGACTAGCGGGAAGGCTTGGGGCTTACAATGAGCAGTTCTTC. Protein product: CATSNGLAGRLGAYNEQFF.

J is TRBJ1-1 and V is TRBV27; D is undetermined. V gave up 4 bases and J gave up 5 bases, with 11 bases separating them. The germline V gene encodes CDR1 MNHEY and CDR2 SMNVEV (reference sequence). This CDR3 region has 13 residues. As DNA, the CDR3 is TGTGCCAGCAGTTGGTCGAGAGGGACTGAAGCTTTCTTT. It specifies CASSWSRGTEAFF.

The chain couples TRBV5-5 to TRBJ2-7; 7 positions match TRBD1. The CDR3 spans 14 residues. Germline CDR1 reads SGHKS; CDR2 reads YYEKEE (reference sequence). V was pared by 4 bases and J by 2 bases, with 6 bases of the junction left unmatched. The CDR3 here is CASSRPDRAYEQYV. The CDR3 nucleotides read TGTGCCAGCAGCCGTCCAGACAGGGCCTACGAGCAGTACGTC.

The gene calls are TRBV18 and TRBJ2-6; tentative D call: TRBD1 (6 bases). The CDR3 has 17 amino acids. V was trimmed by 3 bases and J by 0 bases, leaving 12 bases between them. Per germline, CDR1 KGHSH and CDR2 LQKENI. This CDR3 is CASSPALQGSGANVLTF. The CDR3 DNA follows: TGTGCCAGCTCACCGGCTCTACAGGGCTCTGGGGCCAACGTCCTGACTTTC.

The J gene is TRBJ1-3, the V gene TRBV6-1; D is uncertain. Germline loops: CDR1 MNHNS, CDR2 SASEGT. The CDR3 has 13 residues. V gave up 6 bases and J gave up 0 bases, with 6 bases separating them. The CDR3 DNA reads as TGTGCCAGCAGGGCAAACTCTGGAAACACCATATATTTT. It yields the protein CASRANSGNTIYF.